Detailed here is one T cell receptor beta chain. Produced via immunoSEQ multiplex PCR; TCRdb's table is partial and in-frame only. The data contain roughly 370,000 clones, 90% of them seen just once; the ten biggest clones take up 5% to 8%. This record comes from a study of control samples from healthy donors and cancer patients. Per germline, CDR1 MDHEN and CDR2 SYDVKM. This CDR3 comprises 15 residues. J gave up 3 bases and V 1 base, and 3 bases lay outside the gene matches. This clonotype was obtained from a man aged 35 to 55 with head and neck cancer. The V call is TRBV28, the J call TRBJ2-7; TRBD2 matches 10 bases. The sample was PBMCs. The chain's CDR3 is CASSLFPSGSYEQYF. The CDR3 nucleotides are TGTGCCAGCAGTTTATTCCCTAGCGGGAGCTACGAGCAGTACTTC. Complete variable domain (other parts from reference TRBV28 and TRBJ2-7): DVKVTQSSRYLVKRTGEKVFLECVQDMDHENMFWYRQDPGLGLRLIYFSYDVKMKEKGDIPEGYSVSREKKERFSLILESASTNQTSMYLCASSLFPSGSYEQYFGPGTRLTVT.